This TCR beta chain was found in a study of a mutant IDH1 vaccine in newly diagnosed glioma. Study information: The first vaccination came 4-6 weeks after radiotherapy alone, or with temozolomide cycles. Most patients had received both radiotherapy and temozolomide, the prior options being radiotherapy, temozolomide, or both. Study-wide findings and caveats: Across multiple MHC alleles, 85% to 95% of patients had vaccine-induced responses.

TCRdb keeps only in-frame clones here, not all; method: immunoSEQ multiplex PCR. The data hold 100,000 to 150,000 clones, with about 82% observed a single time. As to time point: week 11, during vaccination. Every single dose of the vaccine, 300 ug of mutant IDH1 20-mer peptide, came with topical imiquimod. The donors had new WHO grade 3 or 4 astrocytomas; these were IDH1-mutant and ATRX-lost. The trim removed 5 bases at V and 8 bases at J, leaving 7 bases unmatched. The CDR3 extends over 15 amino acids. Germline CDR1 MNHNS, CDR2 SASEGT. In regard to this clone: Antigen: not known.

The receptor was isolated from a man aged 40-50 years with glioma. The chain couples TRBV6-1 to TRBJ1-4; 11 positions match TRBD1. The sequencing here drew on PBMCs, taken from a glioma patient whose treatment included an IDH1 peptide vaccine. Here the CDR3 reads CASSLTDRGHEKLFF. The CDR3 DNA is TGTGCCAGCAGTCTTACGGACAGGGGGCACGAAAAACTGTTTTTT.